The sequence of this T cell receptor (beta chain) was determined in a study of T cell repertoires in cytomegalovirus infection. Whole-study context: Recently identified HLA-C-restricted CMV epitopes were used, and well-studied HLA-B-restricted CMV epitopes were used as well. TCR beta signatures that were public indicated CMV infection and matching HLA type. Study results and caveats: Dominant in the ex vivo response were TCR beta clonotypes restricted by HLA-C and specific for CMV.

The table lists this clonotype with a few counts. Its target is unknown. TCRdb reprocessed the reads via MiXCR and lists one record per CDR3 protein. The data show hundreds of thousands of distinct CDR3 sequences, roughly a third seen once. Trimming took 7 bases from V and 5 from J, leaving 15 bases between them. Germline CDR1 is MNHEY and CDR2 is SVGEGT. The CDR3 has 14 residues. The source material was cultured PBMCs, sampled from culture after CMV antigen stimulation. V and J are TRBV6-2 or TRBV6-3 and TRBJ2-1; possibly TRBD2 for D (6 bases). The clonotype originates from a human donor in good health (CMV status not recorded). Some clones in this sample may be carry-over from other donors' samples. The CDR3: CASTIIGRNNEQFF. CDR3 DNA: TGTGCCAGCACTATAATAGGGAGGAACAATGAGCAGTTCTTC.